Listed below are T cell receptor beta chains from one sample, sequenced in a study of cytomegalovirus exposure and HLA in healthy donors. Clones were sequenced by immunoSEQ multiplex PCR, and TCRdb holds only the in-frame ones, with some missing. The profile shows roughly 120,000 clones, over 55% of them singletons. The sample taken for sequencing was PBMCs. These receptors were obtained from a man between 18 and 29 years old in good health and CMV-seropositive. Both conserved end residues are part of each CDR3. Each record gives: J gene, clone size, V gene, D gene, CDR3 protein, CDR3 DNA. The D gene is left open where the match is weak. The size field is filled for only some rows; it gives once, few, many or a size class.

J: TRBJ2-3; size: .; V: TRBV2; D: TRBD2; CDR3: CASCWTSGTDTQYF; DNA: TGTGCCAGCTGTTGGACTAGCGGCACAGATACGCAGTATTTT
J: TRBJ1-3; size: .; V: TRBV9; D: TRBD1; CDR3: CASSALDRGPGNTIYF; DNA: TGTGCCAGCAGCGCGCTCGACAGGGGGCCTGGAAACACCATATATTTT
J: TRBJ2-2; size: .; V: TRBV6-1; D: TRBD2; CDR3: CASRMRGTNTGELFF; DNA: TGTGCCAGCAGGATGCGGGGGACGAACACCGGGGAGCTGTTTTTT
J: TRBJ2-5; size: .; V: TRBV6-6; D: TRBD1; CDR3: CASSSPGTAEETQYF; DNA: TGTGCCAGCAGTTCTCCCGGGACAGCCGAAGAGACCCAGTACTTC
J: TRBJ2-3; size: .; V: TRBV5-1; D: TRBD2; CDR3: CASSLSGGTDTQYF; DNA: TGCGCCAGCAGCCTTAGCGGGGGCACAGATACGCAGTATTTT
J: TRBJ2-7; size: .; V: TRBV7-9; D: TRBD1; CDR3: CASSLAGTGEGYEQYF; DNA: TGTGCCAGCAGCTTAGCCGGGACAGGGGAAGGCTACGAGCAGTACTTC
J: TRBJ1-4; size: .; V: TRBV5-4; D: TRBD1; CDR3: CASSVEDRGKLFF; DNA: TGTGCCAGCAGCGTCGAGGACAGGGGAAAACTGTTTTTT
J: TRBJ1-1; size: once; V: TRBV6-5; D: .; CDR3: CASRDQGGKEPRAFF; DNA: TGTGCCAGCAGGGACCAAGGAGGGAAGGAGCCTCGGGCTTTCTTT
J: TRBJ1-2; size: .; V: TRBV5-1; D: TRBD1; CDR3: CASSLAWTGVATTYGYTF; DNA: TGCGCCAGCAGCTTGGCCTGGACAGGTGTCGCTACAACCTATGGCTACACCTTC
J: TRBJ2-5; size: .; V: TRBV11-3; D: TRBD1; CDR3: CASSLGLTGDSQETQYF; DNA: TGTGCCAGCAGCTTAGGATTAACAGGGGACAGCCAAGAGACCCAGTACTTC
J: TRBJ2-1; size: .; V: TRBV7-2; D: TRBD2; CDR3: CASSPAGSPYNEQFF; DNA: TGTGCCAGCAGCCCAGCGGGGAGCCCCTACAATGAGCAGTTCTTC
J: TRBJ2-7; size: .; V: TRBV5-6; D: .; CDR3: CASSLSGPRPYEQYF; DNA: TGTGCCAGCAGCTTGAGCGGTCCCCGACCCTACGAGCAGTACTTC
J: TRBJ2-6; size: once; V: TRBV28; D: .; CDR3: CASRRGGANVLTF; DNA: TGTGCCAGCCGCCGGGGGGGGGCCAACGTCCTGACTTTC
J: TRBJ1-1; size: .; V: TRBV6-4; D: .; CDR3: CASSESGARAEAFF; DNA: TGTGCCAGCAGTGAATCAGGGGCGCGGGCTGAAGCTTTCTTT
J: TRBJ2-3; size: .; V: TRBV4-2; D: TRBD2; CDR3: CASSQEPLAGGSDTQYF; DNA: TGTGCCAGCAGCCAAGAGCCCCTAGCGGGGGGGTCGGATACGCAGTATTTT
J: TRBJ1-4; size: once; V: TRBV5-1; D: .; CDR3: CASSLAGSLNEKLFF; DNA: TGCGCCAGCAGCTTGGCCGGTAGTCTGAATGAAAAACTGTTTTTT
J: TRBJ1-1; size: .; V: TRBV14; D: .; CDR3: CASSQRPGGEAFF; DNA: TGTGCCAGCAGCCAACGGCCGGGGGGGGAAGCTTTCTTT